The following is a T cell receptor beta chain sequence with its context. This entry comes from a study of T cells expressing NK-cell markers. CDR3 length: 16 residues. TCRdb reworked the 5' RACE reads into one entry per CDR3 protein, no DNA. The sample's table shows 130,000 to 150,000 distinct CDR3 sequences. Sequenced material: blood T cells: a sorted CD56 or NKG2C T cell subset, CD4+ or CD8+ T cells, or bulk PBMC T cells (not recorded which). This chain links TRBV12-3 or TRBV12-4 with TRBJ2-2; the TCRdb D gene call, TRBD2, has no DNA to confirm it. The sequence was obtained from a man younger than 35 in good health. Here the CDR3 reads CASSPPTSGYTGELFF.